The rows below give T cell receptor beta chains drawn from one sample of a study of T cell responses to AZD1222 COVID-19 vaccine. Only in-frame clones appear in the TCRdb table, and some are missing; sequencing was by immunoSEQ multiplex PCR. The data contain about 96,000 clones, about 88% of them singletons. This material consisted of peripheral blood, taken on day 0 of AZD1222 vaccination. These receptors were collected from an adult in good health. Both conserved end residues are part of each CDR3. The D gene is left open where the match is weak.

v_gene | d_gene | CDR3aa
TRBV6-2/TRBV6-3 | NA | CASSFLNEQFF
TRBV2 | TRBD2 | CASLPAGFGGELFF
TRBV18 | NA | CASSQGDTNSPLHF
TRBV27 | TRBD2 | CASSLLTSGGYNEQFF
TRBV5-1 | NA | CASSLGGGFSNYGYTF
TRBV15 | TRBD1 | CATSRPRDRLNTEAFF
TRBV5-4 | TRBD1 | CASRPGQGASYNEQFF
TRBV5-1 | NA | CASGKWTLNWGNTIYF
TRBV2 | NA | CASSEGGGASNYGYTF
TRBV7-8 | NA | CASSLGELGLGTEAFF
TRBV19 | NA | CASSMWGDSTDTQYF
TRBV27 | NA | CASSLRPYDEQFF
TRBV18 | TRBD1 | CASSPDRDKLFF
TRBV4-1 | NA | CASSPTGNPGDTEAFF
TRBV7-2 | NA | CASSSQPRNEQFF
TRBV3-1/TRBV3-2 | NA | CASSQADTQYF
TRBV5-1 | NA | CASSLMGRTYGYTF
TRBV5-1 | NA | CASSTGREDTQYF
TRBV2 | NA | CASNLPEHTRLQFF
TRBV18 | TRBD2 | CASSPPGLAGGHEQFF
TRBV7-2 | NA | CASSLDTAELFF
TRBV7-2 | NA | CASSWDGDTDTQYF
TRBV19 | TRBD1 | CASSYRGITEAFF
TRBV5-4 | NA | CASSFDRQYYEQYF
TRBV3-1/TRBV3-2 | TRBD1 | CASSQGVGQGYGYTF